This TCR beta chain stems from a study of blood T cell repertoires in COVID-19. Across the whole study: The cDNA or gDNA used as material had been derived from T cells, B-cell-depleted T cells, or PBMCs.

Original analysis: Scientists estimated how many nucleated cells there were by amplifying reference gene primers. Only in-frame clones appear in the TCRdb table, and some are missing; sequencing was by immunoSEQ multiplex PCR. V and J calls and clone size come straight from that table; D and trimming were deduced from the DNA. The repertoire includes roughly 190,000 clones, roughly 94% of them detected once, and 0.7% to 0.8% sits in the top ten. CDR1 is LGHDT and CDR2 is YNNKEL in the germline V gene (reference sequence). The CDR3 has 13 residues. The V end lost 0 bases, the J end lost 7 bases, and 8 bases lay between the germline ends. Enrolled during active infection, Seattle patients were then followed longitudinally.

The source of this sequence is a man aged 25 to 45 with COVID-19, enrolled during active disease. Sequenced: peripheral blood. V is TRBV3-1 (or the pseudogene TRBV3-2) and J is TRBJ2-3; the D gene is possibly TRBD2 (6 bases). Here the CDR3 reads CASSQDGGYTQYF. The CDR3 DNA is TGTGCCAGCAGCCAAGATGGAGGGTATACGCAGTATTTT.